This T cell receptor (beta chain) was profiled in a study of cytomegalovirus exposure and HLA in healthy donors. Germline V lookup: CDR1 SGHRS, CDR2 YFSETQ. V gave up 4 bases and J gave up 6 bases; unmatched junction bases: 8. The CDR3 is 16 amino acids. It was with 60 Vbeta and 13 Jbeta primers that the PCR ran. Clones were read by immunoSEQ multiplex PCR, and TCRdb kept only the in-frame ones, dropping some. The table records 150,000 to 200,000 clones, over 60% of them present only once. Comments on this clone: Its antigen is not known.

Study-wide points: Listed as cytomegalovirus-associated were 150 to 200 TCR beta chains. It was reported in a later analysis that an Asian-associated ancestry cluster showed fewer N-insertions than the approximately 700-donor mean. The records held CMV serostatus as the only immune exposure information. Presence/absence analyses rested on an assumption that sequencing depth was roughly uniform across donors.

The sequenced sample consisted of PBMCs. The genes are TRBV5-1 and TRBJ2-1, with TRBD2 matching 12 bases. The TCR was taken from a man in his fifties in good health and CMV-seropositive. DNA of the CDR3: TGCGCCAGCAGCCTTATACTAGCGGGGGGCGGCAATGAGCAGTTCTTC. Protein product: CASSLILAGGGNEQFF.